The 15 T cell receptor beta chains below come from one sample, sequenced in a study of CD8 T cells in ankylosing spondylitis. TCRdb fed the 5' RACE reads into MiXCR, producing one record per CDR3 protein. There are roughly 230,000 distinct CDR3 sequences in the sample; more than 15% occur only once, and about a third lies in the top ten. Material for sequencing was blood, either unsorted or a sorted T cell fraction (not recorded which). The receptors originated from a male donor with ankylosing spondylitis or in good health (not recorded which).

This chain links TRBV20-1 with TRBJ2-7; D not certain. Germline values: CDR1 DFQATT, CDR2 SNEGSKA (reference sequence). V lost 3 bases and J lost 2, with 8 bases in between. CDR3 size: 12 residues. The CDR3 region is CSASSAAYEQYF. DNA for the CDR3: TGCAGTGCTAGTTCGGCAGCCTACGAGCAGTACTTC.

This clonotype occurred a few times. The genes are TRBV25-1 and TRBJ2-5; 9 bases are shared with TRBD2. This CDR3 region has 16 residues. The ends lost 3 bases at V and 4 bases at J; junction bases unmatched: 9. CDR1 and CDR2 from the germline V gene are MGHDK and SYGVNS. The CDR3 coding sequence is TGTGCCAGCAGTGACCCCTCGGGACTAGCTTCAGAGACCCAGTACTTC. Protein product: CASSDPSGLASETQYF.

The rearrangement joins TRBV20-1 to TRBJ2-7; TRBD2 matches 8 bases. CDR3 length: 16 amino acids. V lost 0 bases to trimming and J lost 5 bases; unmatched junction nucleotides: 12. CDR1 and CDR2 (germline): DFQATT, SNEGSKA (reference sequence). CDR3 sequence (DNA): TGCAGTGCTAGAGATGGAACGGGAGGGCCCTACCACGAGCAGTACTTC. Its protein product is CSARDGTGGPYHEQYF.

The V and J genes are TRBV4-1 and TRBJ1-1; D not certain. From germline, CDR1 is MGHRA and CDR2 YSYEKL. The CDR3 runs to 13 residues. V lost 4 bases and J 6 bases, leaving 12 bases between the germline ends. CDR3 nucleotide sequence: TGCGCCAGCAGCCCCTGGTCCGGCTCTGAAGCTTTCTTT. It codes for CASSPWSGSEAFF.

The rearrangement links TRBV4-3 to TRBJ2-2; D remains ambiguous. This CDR3 spans 15 amino acids. The germline V gene has CDR1 LGHNA and CDR2 YSLEER. Trimming took 0 bases from V and 2 from J, leaving 7 bases between them. The CDR3 DNA follows: TGCGCCAGCAGCCAAGAGTTCAGCAACACCGGGGAGCTGTTTTTT. As protein: CASSQEFSNTGELFF.

V is TRBV12-3 or TRBV12-4 and J is TRBJ2-7; D may be TRBD1 (5 bases). There are 15 residues in the CDR3. Trimming stripped 5 bases from V and 7 bases from J, with 21 bases between. The CDR3 spells CASSQVTGINGEQYF. In DNA form, the CDR3 reads TGTGCCAGCAGTCAGGTCACAGGCATTAATGGGGAGCAGTACTTC.

This clonotype has more than one count but fewer than ten. This chain uses TRBV20-1 with TRBJ2-7; TRBD1 is a possible D gene (5 bases). Germline-derived CDR1 and CDR2 are DFQATT and SNEGSKA (reference sequence). V was clipped by 0 bases and J by 2 bases, with 11 bases between them. The CDR3 length is 14 residues. The CDR3 DNA sequence: TGCAGTGCTAGAGACGGGCCGGACACCTACGAGCAGTACTTC. The encoded protein is CSARDGPDTYEQYF.

This clonotype was picked up a small number of times. This sequence joins TRBV7-6 and TRBJ1-5; no reliable D call. Germline V gives CDR1 SGHVS, CDR2 FNYEAQ. The CDR3 totals 14 residues. V was pared by 5 bases and J by 4 bases, with 12 bases between. CDR3 sequence (DNA): TGTGCCAGCAGCCCTCCGGGGTTTAATCAGCCCCAGCATTTT. This encodes CASSPPGFNQPQHF.

This clonotype was detected only a few times. The chain couples TRBV10-3 to TRBJ1-1, with D unclear. This CDR3 spans 15 amino acids. Trimming cost V 4 bases and J 2 bases, with 14 bases left between them. CDR1 ENHRY and CDR2 SYGVKD come from the germline V gene. In nucleotides, the CDR3 is TGTGCCATCAGTGGGATGCCTCCGGATAACACTGAAGCTTTCTTT. This sequence encodes CAISGMPPDNTEAFF.

This clonotype turned up a few times. This sequence joins TRBV27 and TRBJ1-4; 10 bases are shared with TRBD1. Germline values: CDR1 MNHEY, CDR2 SMNVEV (reference sequence). The CDR3 spans 14 residues. The V and J ends lost 5 bases and 12 bases, in that order; junction bases with no gene match: 9. The CDR3 coding sequence is TGTGCCAGCAGTCTCCCGGGACAGGGGTCGGAACTGTTTTTT. Its translation is CASSLPGQGSELFF.

This clonotype was counted only a few times. The chain combines TRBV9 with TRBJ1-4; possible D gene TRBD1, 5 bases. V was shortened by 4 bases and J by 8 bases, with 15 bases between the two germline ends. Germline V CDR1 and CDR2: SGDLS, YYNGEE. The CDR3 runs to 14 residues. The CDR3 nucleotides are TGTGCCAGCAGCCAAGGGGCTAATGAAGAAAAACTGTTTTTT. It specifies CASSQGANEEKLFF.

This clonotype was seen ten or more times. The J gene is TRBJ2-2, the V gene TRBV10-3; D may correspond to TRBD1 or TRBD2 (5 bases each). CDR1 and CDR2 from the germline V gene are ENHRY and SYGVKD. V was trimmed by 2 bases and J by 3 bases, leaving 10 bases between them. This CDR3 has 15 amino acids. The CDR3, as DNA: TGTGCCATCAGTGAGGGGGGAACGGACACCGGGGAGCTGTTTTTT. Encoded protein: CAISEGGTDTGELFF.

As for this clonotype: A much larger clone differs from this one at a single base, so this may be a read error. The chain uses TRBV11-2 and TRBJ2-1; D perhaps matches TRBD1 (5 bases). Germline values: CDR1 SGHAT, CDR2 FQNNGV. V was pared by 1 base and J by 2 bases, with 12 bases between. This CDR3 contains 16 residues. CDR3 amino acids: CASSLAAGYTYNEQFF. In DNA form, the CDR3 reads TGTGCCAGCAGCTTAGCAGCAGGGTATACCTACAATGAGCAGTTCTTC.

This clonotype has only a few counts. V is TRBV7-9 and J is TRBJ2-3, with D perhaps TRBD1 or TRBD2 (5 bases each). CDR1 SEHNR and CDR2 FQNEAQ come from the germline V gene (reference sequence). V was clipped by 3 bases and J by 5 bases, with 12 bases between them. The CDR3 covers 14 residues. Here the CDR3 DNA reads TGTGCCAGCAGCTTCTGGGGGTTAGAAGATACGCAGTATTTT. Its translation is CASSFWGLEDTQYF.

This chain links TRBV4-3 with TRBJ2-2; TRBD1 is a possible D gene (6 bases). Trimming stripped 0 bases from V and 3 bases from J, with 11 bases between. CDR1 and CDR2 (germline): LGHNA, YSLEER. There are 16 residues in the CDR3. The CDR3 region is CASSQDIRGYTGELFF. The CDR3 coding sequence is TGCGCCAGCAGCCAAGATATAAGGGGGTACACCGGGGAGCTGTTTTTT.